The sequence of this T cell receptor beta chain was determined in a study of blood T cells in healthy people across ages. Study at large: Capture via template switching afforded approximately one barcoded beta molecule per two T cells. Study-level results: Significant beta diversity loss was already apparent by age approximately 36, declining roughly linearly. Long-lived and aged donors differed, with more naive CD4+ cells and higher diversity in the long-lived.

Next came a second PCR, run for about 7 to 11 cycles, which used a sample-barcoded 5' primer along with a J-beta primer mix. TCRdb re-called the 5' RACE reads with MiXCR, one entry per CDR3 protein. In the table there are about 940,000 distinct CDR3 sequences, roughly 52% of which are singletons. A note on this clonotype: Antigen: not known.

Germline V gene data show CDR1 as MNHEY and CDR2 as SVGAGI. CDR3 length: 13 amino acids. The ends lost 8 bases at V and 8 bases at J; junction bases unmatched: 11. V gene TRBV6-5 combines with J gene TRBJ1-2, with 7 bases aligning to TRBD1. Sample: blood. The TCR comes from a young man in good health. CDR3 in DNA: TGTGCCAGCGGACCGGGACAGAAGTTGGGCTACACCTTC. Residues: CASGPGQKLGYTF.